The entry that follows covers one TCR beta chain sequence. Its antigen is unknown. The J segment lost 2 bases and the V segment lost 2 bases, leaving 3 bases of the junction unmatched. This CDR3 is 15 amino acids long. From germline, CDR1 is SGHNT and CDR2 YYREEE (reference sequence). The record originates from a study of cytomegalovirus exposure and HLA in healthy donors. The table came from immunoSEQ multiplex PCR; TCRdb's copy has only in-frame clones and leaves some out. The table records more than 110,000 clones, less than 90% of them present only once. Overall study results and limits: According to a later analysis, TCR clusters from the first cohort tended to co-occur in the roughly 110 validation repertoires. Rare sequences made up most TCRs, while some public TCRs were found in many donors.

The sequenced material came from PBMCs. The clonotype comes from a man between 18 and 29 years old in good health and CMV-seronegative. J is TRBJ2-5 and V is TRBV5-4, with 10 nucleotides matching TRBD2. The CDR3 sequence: CASSLAGGRQETQYF. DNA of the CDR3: TGTGCCAGCAGCTTAGCGGGGGGGCGTCAAGAGACCCAGTACTTC.